The source of this T cell receptor (beta chain) is a study of T-cell reconstitution after alpha-beta-depleted transplantation in children. Preparation of the TCRbeta library involved a method that used unique molecular identifiers. One entry per CDR3 protein results from TCRdb running MiXCR on the PCR reads. The data show about 230,000 distinct CDR3 sequences, with around 11% seen just once and 2.6% held by the top ten. V shed 2 bases and J shed 5 bases, with 8 bases lying between them. CDR1 is SGHRS and CDR2 is YFSETQ in the germline V gene. This CDR3 contains 13 residues. This clonotype was sampled from a human donor who donated a stem cell graft to a child with acute lymphoblastic leukemia. The rearrangement uses TRBV5-1 and TRBJ2-1, with TRBD2 as a possible D gene (6 bases). The sequencing used PBMCs from the stem cell graft donor, collected from the stem cell graft. The CDR3 DNA follows: TGCGCCAGCAGCTTCGGGACTCACAATGAGCAGTTCTTC. It yields the protein CASSFGTHNEQFF.